This is a list of T cell receptor beta chains from one sample in a study of T cells in Graves' hyperthyroidism and ophthalmopathy. TCRdb ran MiXCR on the multiplex PCR reads and lists one entry per CDR3 protein. The sample comprises nearly 600,000 distinct CDR3 sequences, about 14% of which are singletons, and less than 9% rests with the top ten. The sample was blood. All receptors derive from a young woman with Graves' ophthalmopathy. Both conserved end residues are part of each CDR3. D genes are given only for firm matches. For some rows the clone size is stated as once, few or many, or as a class when expanded; others skip it.

CDR3 length: 15; clone size: many; V gene: TRBV27; D gene: TRBD1; J gene: TRBJ2-7; CDR3 DNA: TGTGCCAGCAGTTCCCACAGGGGGGCCACCTACGAGCAGTACTTC; CDR3 protein: CASSSHRGATYEQYF
CDR3 length: 16; clone size: -; V gene: TRBV6-6; D gene: -; J gene: TRBJ2-1; CDR3 DNA: TGTGCCGGCAGTTACTCAATTCCGGGCTCCTACAATGAGCAGTTCTTC; CDR3 protein: CAGSYSIPGSYNEQFF
CDR3 length: 14; clone size: many; V gene: TRBV27; D gene: -; J gene: TRBJ1-1; CDR3 DNA: TGTGCCAGCCGTCGGGGGAGCATGAACACTGAAGCTTTCTTT; CDR3 protein: CASRRGSMNTEAFF
CDR3 length: 17; clone size: -; V gene: TRBV2; D gene: -; J gene: TRBJ1-2; CDR3 DNA: TGTGCCAGCAGTGGGTTCACCGGAAATTTAGCTAACTATGGCTACACCTTC; CDR3 protein: CASSGFTGNLANYGYTF
CDR3 length: 16; clone size: many; V gene: TRBV12-3/TRBV12-4; D gene: TRBD2; J gene: TRBJ2-7; CDR3 DNA: TGTGCCAGCAGTTTCATCGGGACTAGCGGGAAAAACGAGCAGTACTTC; CDR3 protein: CASSFIGTSGKNEQYF
CDR3 length: 16; clone size: many; V gene: TRBV27; D gene: -; J gene: TRBJ2-3; CDR3 DNA: TGTGCCAGCAGTCTTTTTGGGGGACAAAGCACAGATACGCAGTATTTT; CDR3 protein: CASSLFGGQSTDTQYF
CDR3 length: 19; clone size: many; V gene: TRBV11-1; D gene: TRBD2; J gene: TRBJ2-1; CDR3 DNA: TGTGCCAGCAGCTTAGGACTAGCGGGAGGGCCCTCGAGATACAATGAGCAGTTCTTC; CDR3 protein: CASSLGLAGGPSRYNEQFF
CDR3 length: 19; clone size: -; V gene: TRBV6-1; D gene: TRBD2; J gene: TRBJ2-5; CDR3 DNA: TGTGCCAGCAGTCGTGGTCGAGGTAGCGGGAGGGGAACCCAAGAGACCCAGTACTTC; CDR3 protein: CASSRGRGSGRGTQETQYF
CDR3 length: 17; clone size: -; V gene: TRBV5-4; D gene: TRBD2; J gene: TRBJ2-4; CDR3 DNA: TGTGCCAGCAGCTCAGGGACTAGCGGATTAGCCAAAAACATTCAGTACTTC; CDR3 protein: CASSSGTSGLAKNIQYF
CDR3 length: 14; clone size: few; V gene: TRBV5-1; D gene: -; J gene: TRBJ1-4; CDR3 DNA: TGCGCCAGCAGCTCCTCCCGGGGCCAGGAAAAACTGTTTTTT; CDR3 protein: CASSSSRGQEKLFF
CDR3 length: 14; clone size: many; V gene: TRBV28; D gene: TRBD2; J gene: TRBJ2-7; CDR3 DNA: TGTGCCAGCCGAGTTTTTAGCGGGAGAGACGAGCAGTACTTC; CDR3 protein: CASRVFSGRDEQYF
CDR3 length: 12; clone size: many; V gene: TRBV3-1; D gene: -; J gene: TRBJ2-1; CDR3 DNA: TGTGCCAGCAGCCAAGGGGGGACTCTCCAGTTCTTC; CDR3 protein: CASSQGGTLQFF
CDR3 length: 11; clone size: -; V gene: TRBV20-1; D gene: -; J gene: TRBJ2-3; CDR3 DNA: TGCAGTGCTTTGAAGTTGGATACGCAGTATTTT; CDR3 protein: CSALKLDTQYF
CDR3 length: 12; clone size: many; V gene: TRBV20-1; D gene: -; J gene: TRBJ2-5; CDR3 DNA: TGCAGTGCTAGAGATCTGGAGGACTTTTCGTACTTC; CDR3 protein: CSARDLEDFSYF
CDR3 length: 13; clone size: -; V gene: TRBV2; D gene: -; J gene: TRBJ1-4; CDR3 DNA: TGTGCCAGCATGGTGGAGCGCGGTGAAAAACTGTTTTTT; CDR3 protein: CASMVERGEKLFF
CDR3 length: 15; clone size: many; V gene: TRBV7-3; D gene: -; J gene: TRBJ1-1; CDR3 DNA: TGTGCCAGCAGCTTAACCGCAGGGAGGAACACTGAAGCTTTCTTT; CDR3 protein: CASSLTAGRNTEAFF
CDR3 length: 12; clone size: -; V gene: TRBV20-1; D gene: -; J gene: TRBJ1-2; CDR3 DNA: TGCAGTGCTGATGAAGGGGCAGGGGGCTACACCTTC; CDR3 protein: CSADEGAGGYTF
CDR3 length: 13; clone size: -; V gene: TRBV11-2; D gene: -; J gene: TRBJ2-1; CDR3 DNA: TGTGCCAGCGAGGGGCGTCTGGTCGATGAGCAGTTCTTC; CDR3 protein: CASEGRLVDEQFF
CDR3 length: 16; clone size: -; V gene: TRBV28; D gene: TRBD2; J gene: TRBJ2-7; CDR3 DNA: TGTGCCAGCAGTTCGGGGACTAGCGGGAGGGCCTACGAGCAGTACTTC; CDR3 protein: CASSSGTSGRAYEQYF
CDR3 length: 17; clone size: many; V gene: TRBV7-2; D gene: TRBD2; J gene: TRBJ2-1; CDR3 DNA: TGTGCCAGCAGCGGCCAGCGGGAGTCGTGGAGAGTCAATGAGCAGTTCTTC; CDR3 protein: CASSGQRESWRVNEQFF
CDR3 length: 16; clone size: many; V gene: TRBV7-2; D gene: TRBD2; J gene: TRBJ2-1; CDR3 DNA: TGTGCCAGCAGCTTATGGGGGACTAGCGGGAGTAATGAGCAGTTCTTC; CDR3 protein: CASSLWGTSGSNEQFF
CDR3 length: 12; clone size: -; V gene: TRBV29-1; D gene: -; J gene: TRBJ1-3; CDR3 DNA: TGCAGCGTTGGGGGTTTGGAGAACACCATATATTTT; CDR3 protein: CSVGGLENTIYF
CDR3 length: 15; clone size: many; V gene: TRBV20-1; D gene: TRBD2; J gene: TRBJ2-7; CDR3 DNA: TGCAGTGCTAGAGATCCACGGGAGGGCCAGGACGAGCAGTACTTC; CDR3 protein: CSARDPREGQDEQYF
CDR3 length: 16; clone size: few; V gene: TRBV9; D gene: TRBD1; J gene: TRBJ2-5; CDR3 DNA: TGTGCCAGCAGCCAACCCGAGGGACAGCCCCAAGAGACCCAGTACTTC; CDR3 protein: CASSQPEGQPQETQYF
CDR3 length: 16; clone size: many; V gene: TRBV4-1; D gene: TRBD2; J gene: TRBJ2-3; CDR3 DNA: TGCGCCAGCAGCCAAGACGTTGCGGGGGGCACAGATACGCAGTATTTT; CDR3 protein: CASSQDVAGGTDTQYF
CDR3 length: 17; clone size: many; V gene: TRBV7-9; D gene: TRBD2; J gene: TRBJ2-7; CDR3 DNA: TGTGCCAGCAGCTTAGGGCTGGGACTAGCGGGAGTCCCCGAGCAGTACTTC; CDR3 protein: CASSLGLGLAGVPEQYF
CDR3 length: 13; clone size: -; V gene: TRBV29-1; D gene: -; J gene: TRBJ2-7; CDR3 DNA: TGCAGCGTTGAAGGGGGGGATAACTACGAGCAGTACTTC; CDR3 protein: CSVEGGDNYEQYF
CDR3 length: 17; clone size: few; V gene: TRBV27; D gene: TRBD1; J gene: TRBJ2-7; CDR3 DNA: TGTGCCAGCAGTAAGGACAGGTCAACCTCTTCTGTGGACGAGCAGTACTTC; CDR3 protein: CASSKDRSTSSVDEQYF
CDR3 length: 13; clone size: many; V gene: TRBV30; D gene: -; J gene: TRBJ1-2; CDR3 DNA: TGTGCCTGGAGTGTTGGACACCTGGATGGCTACACCTTC; CDR3 protein: CAWSVGHLDGYTF
CDR3 length: 14; clone size: -; V gene: TRBV30; D gene: -; J gene: TRBJ1-5; CDR3 DNA: TGTGCCTGGAACGAAACCCCAGACCATCAGCCCCAGCATTTT; CDR3 protein: CAWNETPDHQPQHF
CDR3 length: 17; clone size: many; V gene: TRBV12-3/TRBV12-4; D gene: TRBD2; J gene: TRBJ2-3; CDR3 DNA: TGTGCCAGCAGTTTAGACCCCCTAGCGGGCTCCACAGATACGCAGTATTTT; CDR3 protein: CASSLDPLAGSTDTQYF
CDR3 length: 12; clone size: many; V gene: TRBV24-1; D gene: -; J gene: TRBJ2-5; CDR3 DNA: TGTGCCACTACTGACAGGACCGAGACCCAGTACTTC; CDR3 protein: CATTDRTETQYF
CDR3 length: 17; clone size: few; V gene: TRBV6-1; D gene: TRBD2; J gene: TRBJ2-7; CDR3 DNA: TGTGCCAGCAGCCCCCGCGGGGGGTCCCCCCTCTCCTACGAGCAGTACTTC; CDR3 protein: CASSPRGGSPLSYEQYF
CDR3 length: 15; clone size: -; V gene: TRBV10-3; D gene: -; J gene: TRBJ1-1; CDR3 DNA: TGTGCCATCAGTGGTGGCCCGACAGGGAACACTGAAGCTTTCTTT; CDR3 protein: CAISGGPTGNTEAFF
CDR3 length: 15; clone size: -; V gene: TRBV19; D gene: -; J gene: TRBJ1-1; CDR3 DNA: TGTGCCAGTAGTATAGTTAACAGGGTGAACACTGAAGCTTTCTTT; CDR3 protein: CASSIVNRVNTEAFF
CDR3 length: 13; clone size: -; V gene: TRBV13; D gene: -; J gene: TRBJ1-1; CDR3 DNA: TGTGCCAGCAGCTTCAGGACAGCCGATGAAGCTTTCTTT; CDR3 protein: CASSFRTADEAFF
CDR3 length: 16; clone size: many; V gene: TRBV5-6; D gene: -; J gene: TRBJ2-3; CDR3 DNA: TGTGCCAGCAGCTTCTCCGTTACAGGAAGCACAGATACGCAGTATTTT; CDR3 protein: CASSFSVTGSTDTQYF
CDR3 length: 14; clone size: many; V gene: TRBV20-1; D gene: -; J gene: TRBJ2-7; CDR3 DNA: TGCAGTGCTAGAGACGGGACGGTCTCCTACGAGCAGTACTTC; CDR3 protein: CSARDGTVSYEQYF
CDR3 length: 20; clone size: once; V gene: TRBV7-9; D gene: TRBD2; J gene: TRBJ2-3; CDR3 DNA: TGTGCCAGCAGCATAGCCGTACTAGCGGGAGGCCGTACTAGCACAGATACGCAGTATTTT; CDR3 protein: CASSIAVLAGGRTSTDTQYF
CDR3 length: 16; clone size: -; V gene: TRBV7-9; D gene: TRBD2; J gene: TRBJ2-7; CDR3 DNA: TGTGCCAGCAGCGCCCTAGCGGGACGGCAGTCTTACGAGCAGTACTTC; CDR3 protein: CASSALAGRQSYEQYF